These 13 T cell receptor beta chains were all obtained from the same sample, sequenced in a study of cytomegalovirus exposure and HLA in healthy donors. Libraries were prepared by immunoSEQ multiplex PCR; TCRdb keeps only in-frame clonotypes and omits some of them. The table lists over 200,000 clones, 88% of them singletons. What was sequenced was PBMCs. The origin of the receptors is a woman in her late teens or twenties in good health and CMV-seronegative.

The chain has TRBV28 and TRBJ1-2; no clear D. This CDR3 is 13 amino acids long. Germline CDR1 reads MDHEN; CDR2 reads SYDVKM. Trimming took off 2 bases at V and 1 base at J, with 5 bases between the two ends. CDR3 in amino acids: CASSLPLNYGYTF. The CDR3 region has the DNA TGTGCCAGCAGTTTACCCCTTAACTATGGCTACACCTTC.

In this sample, this clone turned up once. The chain has TRBV28 and TRBJ2-1; D possibly corresponds to TRBD1 (5 bases). This CDR3 is 16 amino acids long. Germline V gene data show CDR1 as MDHEN and CDR2 as SYDVKM. V shed 3 bases and J shed 2 bases, with 14 bases lying between them. CDR3 in DNA: TGTGCCAGCAGTTTCAGGGTAGGGCCTACCTACAATGAGCAGTTCTTC. It is translated as CASSFRVGPTYNEQFF.

This rearrangement joins TRBV9 to TRBJ2-3; 8 positions agree with TRBD1. Trimming removed 4 bases from V and 7 bases from J; junction bases left unmatched: 11. Per germline, CDR1 SGDLS and CDR2 YYNGEE. There are 15 residues in the CDR3. CDR3 amino acids: CASSPRADRANTQYF. The CDR3 DNA reads as TGTGCCAGCAGCCCCCGCGCGGACAGGGCAAATACGCAGTATTTT.

This chain joins TRBV4-1 and TRBJ2-7; 11 nucleotides align to TRBD2. V shed 4 bases, J shed 1 base, and the junction held 6 bases outside the gene matches. CDR1 and CDR2 (germline): MGHRA, YSYEKL. The CDR3 has 16 amino acids. The CDR3 sequence: CASSRNLAGGSYEQYF. As DNA, the CDR3 is TGCGCCAGCAGCCGCAACTTAGCGGGAGGGTCCTACGAGCAGTACTTC.

The chain couples TRBV9 to TRBJ2-5; 7 positions agree with TRBD2. Germline assignment: CDR1 SGDLS and CDR2 YYNGEE. This CDR3 contains 14 residues. V shed 5 bases, J shed 1 base, and the junction held 5 bases outside the gene matches. The CDR3 DNA reads TGTGCCAGCAGTTCCTCTAGCGGCCAAGAGACCCAGTACTTC. The encoded protein is CASSSSSGQETQYF.

This chain joins TRBV9 and TRBJ2-4, with a tentative D call TRBD1 (5 bases). Per the germline V gene, CDR1 is SGDLS and CDR2 is YYNGEE. V lost 3 bases, J lost 1 base, and 11 bases lay in between. The CDR3 covers 15 residues. The CDR3 loop is CASSAQGVAKNIQYF. CDR3 DNA sequence: TGTGCCAGCAGCGCCCAGGGTGTCGCCAAAAACATTCAGTACTTC. Full variable domain (remainder filled in from reference TRBV9 and TRBJ2-4): DSGVTQTPKHLITATGQRVTLRCSPRSGDLSVYWYQQSLDQGLQFLIQYYNGEERAKGNILERFSAQQFPDLHSELNLSSLELGDSALYFCASSAQGVAKNIQYFGAGTRLSVL.

The chain joins TRBV14 to TRBJ2-1; 12 positions agree with TRBD2. Unmatched junction bases numbered 9, after V lost 8 bases and J lost 7 bases. This CDR3 spans 15 amino acids. CDR1 and CDR2 from the germline V gene are SGHDN and FVKESK. CDR3: CASRPLAGGPNEQFF. The CDR3 nucleotides read TGTGCCAGCCGTCCGCTAGCGGGAGGGCCAAATGAGCAGTTCTTC.

The chain joins TRBV4-1 to TRBJ2-1; possible D gene TRBD2, 5 bases. The V end lost 4 bases, the J end lost 9 bases, and 13 bases lay between the germline ends. CDR3 size: 13 residues. The germline V gene has CDR1 MGHRA and CDR2 YSYEKL. CDR3 in amino acids: CASSLPQEGEQFF. CDR3 nucleotides: TGCGCCAGCAGCCTACCACAAGAGGGTGAGCAGTTCTTC.

This chain links TRBV6-5 with TRBJ1-1; a weak D match, TRBD1 (5 bases). Germline V gene sequence: CDR1 MNHEY, CDR2 SVGAGI. The V gene lost 5 bases and the J gene lost 1 base, with 14 bases spanning the gap. The CDR3 sequence is 15 residues long. The CDR3: CASSHMDKANTEAFF. CDR3 sequence (DNA): TGTGCCAGCAGTCATATGGACAAGGCGAACACTGAAGCTTTCTTT.

The chain has TRBV4-2 and TRBJ2-7, with TRBD1 matching 12 bases. V was clipped by 0 bases and J by 6 bases; unmatched bases: 6. Germline V gene lookup returns CDR1 LGHNA and CDR2 YNFKEQ. This CDR3 is built from 16 residues. The CDR3 spells CASSQDAGTGGIEQYF. The CDR3 nucleotides are TGTGCCAGCAGCCAAGACGCCGGGACAGGGGGCATCGAGCAGTACTTC.

J is TRBJ2-7 and V is TRBV7-8; 8 nucleotides match TRBD1. Unmatched junction bases numbered 4, after V lost 5 bases and J lost 4 bases. The CDR3 runs to 13 residues. Germline V gene sequence: CDR1 SGHVS, CDR2 FQNEAQ. The CDR3 spells CASSTGQEYEQYF. In DNA form, the CDR3 reads TGTGCCAGCAGCACGGGACAGGAATACGAGCAGTACTTC.

The J gene is TRBJ2-1, the V gene TRBV5-4, with TRBD1 matching over 9 bases. The CDR3 runs to 17 residues. CDR1 is SGHNT, CDR2 YYREEE, per germline (reference sequence). The V segment lost 2 bases and the J segment 4 bases; nucleotides outside the gene matches: 10. CDR3 DNA: TGTGCCAGCAGCTTCCCAAAACAGGGGGCTAGGTACAATGAGCAGTTCTTC. It is translated as CASSFPKQGARYNEQFF.

The genes are TRBV5-5 and TRBJ2-7; 8 bases fit TRBD1. Germline lookup yields CDR1 SGHKS and CDR2 YYEKEE (reference sequence). V gave up 1 base and J gave up 5 bases; unmatched junction bases: 5. The CDR3 sequence is 14 residues long. The CDR3 nucleotides read TGTGCCAGCAGCTTGACAGGGGGTGGCAACGAGCAGTACTTC. This sequence encodes CASSLTGGGNEQYF.